The present TCR beta chain was sequenced within a study of control samples from healthy donors and cancer patients. Data came from immunoSEQ multiplex PCR; TCRdb stores just in-frame clones and leaves some out. The sample shows some 160,000 clones, over 85% of them seen only once. Germline V gives CDR1 MNHEY, CDR2 SVGEGT. The CDR3 runs 16 residues. Germline trimming cut 6 bases from V and 4 bases from J; bases unmatched to any gene: 13. The sample consisted of blood. The clonotype comes from a woman in her thirties or forties in good health. The chain uses TRBV6-2 or TRBV6-3 and TRBJ1-2; 8 bases agree with TRBD1. Written as DNA, the CDR3 is TGTGCCAGCAGCCGGAGAAGCAGGGGGCGCACCTATGGCTACACCTTC. Translating gives CASSRRSRGRTYGYTF.